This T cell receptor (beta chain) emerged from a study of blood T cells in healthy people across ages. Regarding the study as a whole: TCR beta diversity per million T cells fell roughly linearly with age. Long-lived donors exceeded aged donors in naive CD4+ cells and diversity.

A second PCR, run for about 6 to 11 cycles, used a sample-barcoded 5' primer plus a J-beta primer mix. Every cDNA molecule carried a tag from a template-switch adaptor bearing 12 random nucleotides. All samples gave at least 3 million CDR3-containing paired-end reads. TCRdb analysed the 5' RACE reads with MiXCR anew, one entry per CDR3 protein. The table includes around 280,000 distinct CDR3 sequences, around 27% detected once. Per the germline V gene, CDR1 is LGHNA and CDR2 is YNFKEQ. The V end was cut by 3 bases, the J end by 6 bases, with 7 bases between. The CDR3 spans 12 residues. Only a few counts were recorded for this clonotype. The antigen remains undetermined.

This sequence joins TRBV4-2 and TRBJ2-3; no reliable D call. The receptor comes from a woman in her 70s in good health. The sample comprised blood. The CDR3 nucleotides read TGTGCCAGCAGCCACCGCCCGGATACGCAGTATTTT. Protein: CASSHRPDTQYF.